The sequence of this TCR beta chain was determined in a study of PD-1 blockade in classical Hodgkin lymphoma. Each patient relapsed following autologous stem cell transplantation, and prior brentuximab vedotin exposure differed. Investigators obtained CD8+ T cells from thawed PBMCs by magnetic negative selection. Overall study results and limits: Only CD4+ TCR diversity, not CD8+, had risen significantly by C4D1. Exclusion covered patients beginning nivolumab under 1 year post-ASCT. Diversity similar to that of newly diagnosed patients was seen at baseline in complete responders.

The table came from immunoSEQ multiplex PCR; TCRdb's copy has only in-frame clones and leaves some out. The sample includes about 27,000 clones, around 88% seen only once; the top ten take 6.7%. Notes on this clone: Its antigen is not known.

CDR3 length: 12 residues. Between the trimmed V and J ends, which lost 1 base and 3 bases, there was a span of 4 bases. In germline, CDR1 is SGHAT, CDR2 FQNNGV. This receptor was obtained from a human donor with classical Hodgkin lymphoma. The material was CD8+ T cells from blood, obtained at baseline. The rearrangement links TRBV11-2 to TRBJ2-7; no reliable D call. In DNA, the CDR3 is TGTGCCAGCAGCTTAGCCGACTACGAGCAGTACTTC. The encoded protein is CASSLADYEQYF.